This T cell receptor beta chain was observed in a study of cytomegalovirus exposure and HLA in healthy donors. Looking at the study overall: The 110 or so validation repertoires used a platform that matched the one used for the roughly 700 first-cohort repertoires, as a later analysis reported. General study results and limits: Most TCR sequences were rare, but some public TCRs occurred in many donors. The study recorded 150 to 200 TCR beta chains that were cytomegalovirus-associated.

Germline CDR1 LNHDA, CDR2 SQIVND (reference sequence). V was clipped by 3 bases and J by 9 bases, with 12 bases between them. CDR3 length equals 13 residues. Donors came from a validation cohort of over a hundred subjects, distinct from the first 666-subject cohort. Produced via immunoSEQ multiplex PCR; TCRdb's table is partial and in-frame only. This table has approximately 58,000 clones, 91% appearing once. On this clone: The antigen remains unidentified.

The source of this sequence is a woman in her 30s in good health and CMV-seronegative. Sequencing was carried out using PBMCs. The chain is built from TRBV19 and TRBJ2-4, with TRBD1 as a possible D gene (5 bases). CDR3 sequence reads: CASSIQGRGIQYF. CDR3 nucleotide sequence: TGTGCCAGTAGTATTCAGGGAAGGGGCATTCAGTACTTC.